The 8 T cell receptor beta chains below were found in one sample sequenced in a study of T cell responses to AZD1222 COVID-19 vaccine. Method: immunoSEQ multiplex PCR; TCRdb's copy keeps in-frame clones and lacks some. The sample has 90,000 to 150,000 clones, roughly 89% seen once. The sample was peripheral blood, taken on day 0 of AZD1222 vaccination. Every receptor here comes from an adult in good health.

This clone came up a few times. The chain carries TRBV2 and TRBJ1-5; 7 nucleotides line up with TRBD1. Germline assignment: CDR1 SNHLY and CDR2 FYNNEI. The CDR3 runs to 14 residues. With V trimmed by 5 bases and J by 7 bases, 8 bases remained unmatched. CDR3 nucleotide sequence: TGTGCCAGCAGTTTCCAGGGGGGGGGACAGCCCCAGCATTTT. This encodes CASSFQGGGQPQHF.

The gene calls are TRBV11-1 and TRBJ1-3, with 10 bases matching TRBD1. This CDR3 is built from 16 residues. Germline V CDR1 and CDR2: SGHAT, FQDESV (reference sequence). Trimming removed 5 bases from V and 2 bases from J; junction bases left unmatched: 6. The CDR3 DNA follows: TGTGCCAGCAGCCTCGGGACAGGGGTTACTGGAAACACCATATATTTT. Amino acids: CASSLGTGVTGNTIYF.

The chain recombines TRBV5-1 with TRBJ2-3; D is perhaps TRBD1 or TRBD2 (5 bases each). Germline values: CDR1 SGHRS, CDR2 YFSETQ. Trimming pared 4 bases from V and 0 bases from J, leaving 12 bases between. The CDR3 spans 15 residues. The CDR3 bases are TGCGCCAGCAGCCCCCGGGACCGAAGCACAGATACGCAGTATTTT. Translated: CASSPRDRSTDTQYF.

J is TRBJ1-6 and V is TRBV18; 8 nucleotides match TRBD1. This CDR3 is built from 14 residues. CDR1 and CDR2 (germline): KGHSH, LQKENI. The V and J ends lost 4 bases and 6 bases, in that order; junction bases with no gene match: 2. The CDR3 coding sequence is TGTGCCAGCTCACAGGACAGGGCTAATTCACCCCTCCACTTT. It specifies CASSQDRANSPLHF.

This chain uses TRBV7-8 with TRBJ1-3, with 7 bases that match TRBD1. CDR1 is SGHVS and CDR2 is FQNEAQ in the germline V gene. V was pared by 5 bases and J by 2 bases, with 3 bases of the junction left unmatched. The CDR3 has 14 residues. CDR3 sequence reads: CASSRRGAGNTIYF. The CDR3 nucleotides are TGTGCCAGCAGCCGCAGGGGGGCTGGAAACACCATATATTTT. Combining the CDR3 with reference TRBV7-8 and TRBJ1-3 gives the whole variable domain GAGVSQSPRYKVAKRGQDVALRCDPISGHVSLFWYQQALGQGPEFLTYFQNEAQLDKSGLPSDRFFAERPEGSVSTLKIQRTQQEDSAVYLCASSRRGAGNTIYFGEGSWLTVV.

The chain joins TRBV19 to TRBJ1-1; D might be TRBD1 (6 bases). V was pared by 7 bases and J by 3 bases, with 12 bases between. CDR1 and CDR2 (germline): LNHDA, SQIVND (reference sequence). CDR3 length: 13 residues. The CDR3 reads CASKNREHTEAFF. The DNA for the CDR3 is TGTGCCAGTAAGAACAGGGAGCACACTGAAGCTTTCTTT.

The J gene is TRBJ1-6, the V gene TRBV6-5; no firm D call. This CDR3 region has 14 residues. The ends were cut back, 6 bases at V and 7 bases at J, with 13 bases in the middle. Germline CDR1 MNHEY, CDR2 SVGAGI. In DNA form, the CDR3 reads TGTGCCAGCAGGATAGGAGGGCGGAATTCACCCCTCCACTTT. Amino acids: CASRIGGRNSPLHF.

There are a few counts of this clone. V is TRBV5-4 and J is TRBJ2-7, with 9 bases fitting TRBD2. Germline assignment: CDR1 SGHNT and CDR2 YYREEE (reference sequence). V trimming: 4 bases; J trimming: 2 bases; junction bases outside the gene matches: 7. This CDR3 contains 15 residues. The CDR3 DNA sequence: TGTGCCAGCAGCATCGGACTAGCGCCGACCTACGAGCAGTACTTC. Its translation is CASSIGLAPTYEQYF.